The rows below give T cell receptor beta chains drawn from one sample of a study of CD8 T cells in Susac syndrome. TCRdb ran MiXCR on the immunoSEQ multiplex PCR reads and lists one entry per CDR3 protein. The data hold approximately 70,000 distinct CDR3 sequences, with approximately 95% observed a single time. Specimen: CD8+ T cells from PBMCs. The receptors were gathered from a human donor in good health. Both conserved end residues are part of each CDR3. The D gene is left open where the match is weak. The size entry is marked missing in some rows and otherwise reads once, few, many or a size class.

clone_size: NA; v_call: TRBV27; j_call: TRBJ1-1; d_call: NA; cdr3_nt: TGTGCCAGCCGGCGGCAGGGAGGGACTGAAGCTTTCTTT; cdr3_aa: CASRRQGGTEAFF
clone_size: NA; v_call: TRBV28; j_call: TRBJ2-2; d_call: TRBD1; cdr3_nt: TGTGCCAGCAGTTTCGGTACAGGGGGTTATACCGGGGAGCTGTTTTTT; cdr3_aa: CASSFGTGGYTGELFF
clone_size: once; v_call: TRBV27; j_call: TRBJ2-4; d_call: NA; cdr3_nt: TGTGCCAGCAGCTCTCAAGGGGCAGGGGGGGCAAACATTCAGTACTTC; cdr3_aa: CASSSQGAGGANIQYF
clone_size: NA; v_call: TRBV7-9; j_call: TRBJ2-5; d_call: TRBD2; cdr3_nt: TGTGCCAGCAGCGAGACCGGACTAGAAGAGACCCAGTACTTC; cdr3_aa: CASSETGLEETQYF
clone_size: once; v_call: TRBV9; j_call: TRBJ1-1; d_call: NA; cdr3_nt: TGTGCCAGCAGCCTCGCACCACAGGGCTGGAACACTGAAGCTTTCTTT; cdr3_aa: CASSLAPQGWNTEAFF
clone_size: NA; v_call: TRBV7-8; j_call: TRBJ2-1; d_call: NA; cdr3_nt: TGTGCCAGCAGCTTAGCATCGTTCAATGAGCAGTTCTTC; cdr3_aa: CASSLASFNEQFF
clone_size: NA; v_call: TRBV28; j_call: TRBJ2-7; d_call: NA; cdr3_nt: TGTGCCAGCGCCCGGTGGGACGAGCAGTACTTC; cdr3_aa: CASARWDEQYF
clone_size: once; v_call: TRBV10-3; j_call: TRBJ2-3; d_call: NA; cdr3_nt: TGTGCCATCAGTGCCCCAAAAGCAGCACCCACAGATACGCAGTATTTT; cdr3_aa: CAISAPKAAPTDTQYF
clone_size: NA; v_call: TRBV29-1; j_call: TRBJ1-2; d_call: NA; cdr3_nt: TGCAGCGTTCAATTGGTGAACTATGGCTACACCTTC; cdr3_aa: CSVQLVNYGYTF
clone_size: NA; v_call: TRBV7-9; j_call: TRBJ1-2; d_call: TRBD1; cdr3_nt: TGTGCCAGCAGCTTAAATCCCGGACAGGACAACTATGGCTACACCTTC; cdr3_aa: CASSLNPGQDNYGYTF
clone_size: NA; v_call: TRBV13; j_call: TRBJ2-1; d_call: NA; cdr3_nt: TGTGCCAGCAGCTCCTTGATGGTAGGCGATGAGCAGTTCTTC; cdr3_aa: CASSSLMVGDEQFF
clone_size: NA; v_call: TRBV3-1; j_call: TRBJ2-7; d_call: NA; cdr3_nt: TGTGCCAGCAGCCATGGAGACAGGCCCTTCTACGAGCAGTACTTC; cdr3_aa: CASSHGDRPFYEQYF
clone_size: NA; v_call: TRBV7-9; j_call: TRBJ2-1; d_call: TRBD1; cdr3_nt: TGTGCCAGTACCGGGACAGACGCCTACAATGAGCAGTTCTTC; cdr3_aa: CASTGTDAYNEQFF
clone_size: NA; v_call: TRBV5-6; j_call: TRBJ2-5; d_call: TRBD2; cdr3_nt: TGTGCCAGCAGGGTTAGCGGGGGGCCCCAAGAGACCCAGTACTTC; cdr3_aa: CASRVSGGPQETQYF
clone_size: NA; v_call: TRBV29-1; j_call: TRBJ1-6; d_call: NA; cdr3_nt: TGCAGCGTCCGGGACGGTGGTAATTCACCCCTCCACTTT; cdr3_aa: CSVRDGGNSPLHF
clone_size: NA; v_call: TRBV9; j_call: TRBJ2-7; d_call: TRBD1; cdr3_nt: TGTGCCAGCAGCGTGGGGACAGGGTTGACCTACGAGCAGTACTTC; cdr3_aa: CASSVGTGLTYEQYF
clone_size: NA; v_call: TRBV13; j_call: TRBJ2-7; d_call: NA; cdr3_nt: TGTGCCAGCAGCGACGGACCGATCTACGAGCAGTACTTC; cdr3_aa: CASSDGPIYEQYF
clone_size: once; v_call: TRBV9; j_call: TRBJ2-2; d_call: NA; cdr3_nt: TGTGCCAGCAGCGAACCCCTTGACGATTCGAACACCGGGGAGCTGTTTTTT; cdr3_aa: CASSEPLDDSNTGELFF
clone_size: NA; v_call: TRBV3-1; j_call: TRBJ1-4; d_call: NA; cdr3_nt: TGTGCCAGCAGCCAAGGATACGGATTCGCAACTAATGAAAAACTGTTTTTT; cdr3_aa: CASSQGYGFATNEKLFF
clone_size: NA; v_call: TRBV7-9; j_call: TRBJ1-5; d_call: NA; cdr3_nt: TGTGCCAGCACCTCAAACGGGGGCAATCAGCCCCAGCATTTT; cdr3_aa: CASTSNGGNQPQHF
clone_size: NA; v_call: TRBV18; j_call: TRBJ2-4; d_call: TRBD1; cdr3_nt: TGTGCCAGCTCAGCTGGGACAGGGGCCAAAAACATTCAGTACTTC; cdr3_aa: CASSAGTGAKNIQYF
clone_size: NA; v_call: TRBV7-9; j_call: TRBJ2-5; d_call: NA; cdr3_nt: TGTGCCAGCAGCTCGAAAGTGGGTATCGAGACCCAGTACTTC; cdr3_aa: CASSSKVGIETQYF
clone_size: NA; v_call: TRBV7-9; j_call: TRBJ2-3; d_call: NA; cdr3_nt: TGTGCCAGCAGCTTAGCTCTCGCTAGCACAGATACGCAGTATTTT; cdr3_aa: CASSLALASTDTQYF
clone_size: NA; v_call: TRBV7-9; j_call: TRBJ1-5; d_call: NA; cdr3_nt: TGTGCCTCCCAGTGGGGCAATCAGCCCCAGCATTTT; cdr3_aa: CASQWGNQPQHF
clone_size: NA; v_call: TRBV9; j_call: TRBJ1-1; d_call: TRBD1; cdr3_nt: TGTGCCAGCAGCATACAGGGGCGGAACACTGAAGCTTTCTTT; cdr3_aa: CASSIQGRNTEAFF
clone_size: NA; v_call: TRBV12-5; j_call: TRBJ1-3; d_call: NA; cdr3_nt: TGTGCTAGTGGTTTGTCCCTCCCTTGGCCTAGTAACACCATATATTTT; cdr3_aa: CASGLSLPWPSNTIYF
clone_size: NA; v_call: TRBV25-1; j_call: TRBJ1-1; d_call: TRBD1; cdr3_nt: TGTGCCAGCAGTGAAGGGACAGGGGTGAACACTGAAGCTTTCTTT; cdr3_aa: CASSEGTGVNTEAFF
clone_size: NA; v_call: TRBV7-9; j_call: TRBJ2-3; d_call: NA; cdr3_nt: TGTGCCACCCGGTCCTACACAGATACGCAGTATTTT; cdr3_aa: CATRSYTDTQYF
clone_size: NA; v_call: TRBV27; j_call: TRBJ2-7; d_call: NA; cdr3_nt: TGTGCCAGCAGTTTATCCGGAGACACCTCCTACGAGCAGTACTTC; cdr3_aa: CASSLSGDTSYEQYF
clone_size: NA; v_call: TRBV2; j_call: TRBJ2-1; d_call: NA; cdr3_nt: TGTGCCAGCAGTCGGCTAGCGTCCAATGAGCAGTTCTTC; cdr3_aa: CASSRLASNEQFF
clone_size: NA; v_call: TRBV28; j_call: TRBJ2-5; d_call: TRBD2; cdr3_nt: TGTGCCAGCAGCTTTAGCGGGATCCAAGAGACCCAGTACTTC; cdr3_aa: CASSFSGIQETQYF
clone_size: NA; v_call: TRBV6-6; j_call: TRBJ1-2; d_call: NA; cdr3_nt: TGTGCCAGCAGGGACCGGGGTACGGAAGGCTACACCTTC; cdr3_aa: CASRDRGTEGYTF
clone_size: NA; v_call: TRBV7-9; j_call: TRBJ2-1; d_call: NA; cdr3_nt: TGTGCCAGCAGCCGGAAGGACCGGTATGTGCAGTTCTTC; cdr3_aa: CASSRKDRYVQFF
clone_size: NA; v_call: TRBV9; j_call: TRBJ2-1; d_call: NA; cdr3_nt: TGTGCCAGCAGCGTAGACACCTCCTACAATGAGCAGTTCTTC; cdr3_aa: CASSVDTSYNEQFF
clone_size: NA; v_call: TRBV27; j_call: TRBJ1-1; d_call: NA; cdr3_nt: TGTGCCAGCAGTTTATATAGACAGGATGAAGCTTTCTTT; cdr3_aa: CASSLYRQDEAFF
clone_size: NA; v_call: TRBV11-2; j_call: TRBJ2-1; d_call: NA; cdr3_nt: TGTGCCAGCAGCTTAGTCCTAGCCCATGAGCAGTTCTTC; cdr3_aa: CASSLVLAHEQFF
clone_size: once; v_call: TRBV7-9; j_call: TRBJ1-1; d_call: NA; cdr3_nt: TGTGCCAGCAGCGAGGTGTCGGGGAACACTGAAGCTTTCTTT; cdr3_aa: CASSEVSGNTEAFF
clone_size: once; v_call: TRBV4-1; j_call: TRBJ2-2; d_call: NA; cdr3_nt: TGCGCCAGCAGCCCCCTTCCCACCGGGGAGCTGTTTTTT; cdr3_aa: CASSPLPTGELFF
clone_size: NA; v_call: TRBV4-1; j_call: TRBJ2-7; d_call: TRBD2; cdr3_nt: TGCGCCAGCAGCCAAGTTGATAGCGGGGGTTCCTACGAGCAGTACTTC; cdr3_aa: CASSQVDSGGSYEQYF
clone_size: NA; v_call: TRBV25-1; j_call: TRBJ2-7; d_call: NA; cdr3_nt: TGTGCCAGCAGTTTCTACGAGCAGTACTTC; cdr3_aa: CASSFYEQYF
clone_size: NA; v_call: TRBV9; j_call: TRBJ2-7; d_call: TRBD1; cdr3_nt: TGTGCCAGCAGCGTAGGGACAGGATCGGGTTACGAGCAGTACTTC; cdr3_aa: CASSVGTGSGYEQYF